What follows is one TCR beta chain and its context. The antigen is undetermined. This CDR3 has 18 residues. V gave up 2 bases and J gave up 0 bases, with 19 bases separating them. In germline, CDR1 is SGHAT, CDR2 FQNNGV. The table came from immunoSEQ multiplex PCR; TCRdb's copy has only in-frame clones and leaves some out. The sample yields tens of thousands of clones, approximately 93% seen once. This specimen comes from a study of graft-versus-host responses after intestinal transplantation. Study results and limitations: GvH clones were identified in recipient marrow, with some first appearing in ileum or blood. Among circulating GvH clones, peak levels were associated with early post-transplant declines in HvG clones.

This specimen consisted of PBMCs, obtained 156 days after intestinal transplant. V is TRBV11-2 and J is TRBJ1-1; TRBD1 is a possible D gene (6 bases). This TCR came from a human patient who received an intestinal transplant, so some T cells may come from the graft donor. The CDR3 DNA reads TGTGCCAGCAGCTTACGGGTTGGGCCAGGGGTACTGAACACTGAAGCTTTCTTT. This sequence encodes CASSLRVGPGVLNTEAFF. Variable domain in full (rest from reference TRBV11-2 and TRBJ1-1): EAGVAQSPRYKIIEKRQSVAFWCNPISGHATLYWYQQILGQGPKLLIQFQNNGVVDDSQLPKDRFSAERLKGVDSTLKIQPAKLEDSAVYLCASSLRVGPGVLNTEAFFGQGTRLTVV.